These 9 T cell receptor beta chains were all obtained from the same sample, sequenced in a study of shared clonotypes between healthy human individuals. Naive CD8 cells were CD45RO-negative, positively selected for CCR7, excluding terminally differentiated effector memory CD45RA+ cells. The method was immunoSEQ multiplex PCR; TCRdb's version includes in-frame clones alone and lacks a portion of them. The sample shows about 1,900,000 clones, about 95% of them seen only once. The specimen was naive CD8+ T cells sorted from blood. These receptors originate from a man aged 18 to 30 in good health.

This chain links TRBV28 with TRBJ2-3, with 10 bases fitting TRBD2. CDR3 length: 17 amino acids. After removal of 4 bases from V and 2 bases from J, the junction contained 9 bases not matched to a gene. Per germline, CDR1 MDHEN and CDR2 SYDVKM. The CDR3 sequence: CASSSSPSGGPTDTQYF. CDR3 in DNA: TGTGCCAGCAGTTCTTCCCCTAGCGGGGGCCCCACAGATACGCAGTATTTT.

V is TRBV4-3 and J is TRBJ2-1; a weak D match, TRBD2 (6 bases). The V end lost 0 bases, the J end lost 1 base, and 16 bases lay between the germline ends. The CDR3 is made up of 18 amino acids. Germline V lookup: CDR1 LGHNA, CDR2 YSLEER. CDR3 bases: TGCGCCAGCAGCCAAGATCCGGTAGTAGCGGATTCCTACAATGAGCAGTTCTTC. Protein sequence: CASSQDPVVADSYNEQFF.

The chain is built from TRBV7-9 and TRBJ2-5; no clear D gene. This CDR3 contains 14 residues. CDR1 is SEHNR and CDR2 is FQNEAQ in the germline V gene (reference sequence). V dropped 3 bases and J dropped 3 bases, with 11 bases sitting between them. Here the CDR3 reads CASSLGFYEETQYF. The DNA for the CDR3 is TGTGCCAGCAGCTTGGGGTTTTACGAAGAGACCCAGTACTTC. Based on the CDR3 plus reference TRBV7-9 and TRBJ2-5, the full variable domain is DTGVSQNPRHKITKRGQNVTFRCDPISEHNRLYWYRQTLGQGPEFLTYFQNEAQLEKSRLLSDRFSAERPKGSFSTLEIQRTEQGDSAMYLCASSLGFYEETQYFGPGTRLLVL.

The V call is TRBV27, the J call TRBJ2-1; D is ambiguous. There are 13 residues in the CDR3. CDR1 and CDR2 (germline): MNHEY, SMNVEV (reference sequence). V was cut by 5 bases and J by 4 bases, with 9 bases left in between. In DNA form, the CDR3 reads TGTGCCAGCAGTACCCGGACGTACAATGAGCAGTTCTTC. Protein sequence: CASSTRTYNEQFF.

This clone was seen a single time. The CDR3 loop is CASSPTSGGAGGELFF. CDR3 sequence (DNA): TGCGCCAGCAGCCCAACTAGCGGGGGGGCCGGCGGGGAGCTGTTTTTT. The V gene is TRBV4-1, the J gene TRBJ2-2; 13 bases map to TRBD2. The V and J ends lost 4 bases and 7 bases, in that order; junction bases with no gene match: 6. Per the germline V gene, CDR1 is MGHRA and CDR2 is YSYEKL. The CDR3 contains 16 residues.

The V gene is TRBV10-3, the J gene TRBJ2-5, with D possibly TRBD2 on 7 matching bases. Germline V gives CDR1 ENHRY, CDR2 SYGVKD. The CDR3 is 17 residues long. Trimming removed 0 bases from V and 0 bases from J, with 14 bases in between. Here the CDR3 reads CAISESMGAGDQETQYF. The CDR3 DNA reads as TGTGCCATCAGTGAGTCTATGGGGGCGGGGGACCAAGAGACCCAGTACTTC.

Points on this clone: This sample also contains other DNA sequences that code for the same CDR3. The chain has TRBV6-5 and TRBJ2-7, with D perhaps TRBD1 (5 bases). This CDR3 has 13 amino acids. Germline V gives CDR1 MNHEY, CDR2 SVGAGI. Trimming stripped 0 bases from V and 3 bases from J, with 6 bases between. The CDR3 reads CASSYSRGYEQYF. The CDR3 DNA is TGTGCCAGCAGTTACTCAAGGGGCTACGAGCAGTACTTC.

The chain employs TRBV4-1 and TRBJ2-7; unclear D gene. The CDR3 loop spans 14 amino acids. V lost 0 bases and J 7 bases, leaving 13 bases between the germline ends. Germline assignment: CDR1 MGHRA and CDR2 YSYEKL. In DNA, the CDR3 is TGCGCCAGCAGCCAAGATCGGGCAGCGTTGGAGCAGTACTTC. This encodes CASSQDRAALEQYF.

Here the CDR3 reads CASSPSGRKVYEQYF. As DNA, the CDR3 is TGTGCCAGCAGCCCATCCGGGAGAAAGGTGTATGAGCAGTACTTC. This chain uses TRBV7-8 with TRBJ2-7; TRBD2 is a possible D gene (6 bases). V was shortened by 5 bases and J by 7 bases, with 21 bases between the two germline ends. Per germline, CDR1 SGHVS and CDR2 FQNEAQ. CDR3 length: 15 amino acids. The full variable domain, completed using reference TRBV7-8 and TRBJ2-7, is GAGVSQSPRYKVAKRGQDVALRCDPISGHVSLFWYQQALGQGPEFLTYFQNEAQLDKSGLPSDRFFAERPEGSVSTLKIQRTQQEDSAVYLCASSPSGRKVYEQYFGPGTRLTVT.